The 24 T cell receptor beta chains in this list originate from one sample, sequenced in a study of T-cell memory formation after mild COVID-19. From the 5' RACE reads, TCRdb called clonotypes with MiXCR, one entry per CDR3 protein. The table shows about 120,000 distinct CDR3 sequences, with about 24% occurring only once. Sequenced input: PBMCs or a T cell subset sorted from them (not recorded which). These receptors were obtained from a man aged 18 to 30 who had mild COVID-19 (a few samples of this study predate the infection). Cell type and time point are not known.

This clonotype was picked up a small number of times. V and J are TRBV29-1 and TRBJ1-1; D is uncertain. This CDR3 is 12 amino acids long. CDR1 and CDR2 (germline): SQVTM, ANQGSEA. Deletions cut 0 bases from V and 7 bases from J, with 9 bases between. The CDR3 sequence: CSVEDGEIEAFF. The CDR3 bases are TGCAGCGTTGAAGATGGGGAGATTGAAGCTTTCTTT.

This chain connects TRBV27 to TRBJ1-1; D is uncertain. The CDR3 length is 15 residues. Trimming shortened V by 8 bases and J by 0 bases, and 16 bases separated the two germline ends. The germline V gene encodes CDR1 MNHEY and CDR2 SMNVEV (reference sequence). In DNA form, the CDR3 reads TGTGCCAGCCTCCCCGGTGGGGTCATGAACACTGAAGCTTTCTTT. Amino acid sequence: CASLPGGVMNTEAFF.

This chain's CDR3 is CASSGEGGQPQHF. For the CDR3, the DNA is TGTGCCAGCTCGGGAGAGGGTGGTCAGCCCCAGCATTTT. The V and J genes are TRBV6-4 and TRBJ1-5, with no clear D. Germline V lookup: CDR1 MRHNA, CDR2 SNTAGT. V dropped 8 bases and J dropped 6 bases, with 14 bases sitting between them. The CDR3 is 13 residues long.

This clonotype occurred a few times. This chain uses TRBV12-3 or TRBV12-4 with TRBJ2-4; tentatively, D is TRBD2 (5 bases). The V gene lost 1 base and the J gene lost 9 bases, with 7 bases spanning the gap. The CDR3 sequence is 12 residues long. In DNA form, the CDR3 reads TGTGCCAGCAGTTTAGAGGGAGTCATTCAGTACTTC. Protein: CASSLEGVIQYF.

The chain uses TRBV4-2 and TRBJ1-1; maybe TRBD1 (5 bases). The CDR3 has 14 amino acids. Trimming took 0 bases from V and 11 from J, leaving 16 bases between them. Germline V CDR1 and CDR2: LGHNA, YNFKEQ. The CDR3 DNA sequence: TGTGCCAGCAGCCAAGATGAGGGACTGACTCCGGCTTTCTTT. This gives the protein CASSQDEGLTPAFF.

The V gene is TRBV9, the J gene TRBJ1-1, with 11 bases that match TRBD1. Germline values: CDR1 SGDLS, CDR2 YYNGEE. CDR3 length: 14 residues. Trimming at V came to 3 bases and at J to 3 bases, leaving 1 base not matched to a gene. CDR3 sequence (DNA): TGTGCCAGCAGCGCGGGACAGGGGGACACTGAAGCTTTCTTT. This translates into CASSAGQGDTEAFF. The full variable domain, in which reference TRBV9 and TRBJ1-1 provide the parts outside the CDR3, is DSGVTQTPKHLITATGQRVTLRCSPRSGDLSVYWYQQSLDQGLQFLIQYYNGEERAKGNILERFSAQQFPDLHSELNLSSLELGDSALYFCASSAGQGDTEAFFGQGTRLTVV.

This clonotype was seen a handful of times. The V and J genes are TRBV7-6 and TRBJ2-3; 7 bases are shared with TRBD2. The V gene's germline CDR1 is SGHVS and CDR2 FNYEAQ. V trimming: 8 bases; J trimming: 2 bases; junction bases outside the gene matches: 7. This CDR3 has 14 residues. CDR3 sequence reads: CASGGGEDTDTQYF. DNA for the CDR3: TGTGCCAGCGGGGGGGGGGAAGACACAGATACGCAGTATTTT.

This clonotype was seen a handful of times. The chain couples TRBV5-6 to TRBJ2-3, with 8 nucleotides matching TRBD2. Germline values: CDR1 SGHDT, CDR2 YYEEEE. CDR3 length equals 15 residues. The trim removed 4 bases at V and 6 bases at J, leaving 10 bases unmatched. The CDR3 sequence is CASSPPREVEDTQYF. CDR3 nucleotides: TGTGCCAGCAGCCCACCGCGGGAGGTGGAGGATACGCAGTATTTT.

This clonotype turned up a few times. The chain recombines TRBV27 with TRBJ2-7; unclear D gene. CDR1 and CDR2 from the germline V gene are MNHEY and SMNVEV (reference sequence). This CDR3 contains 11 residues. V lost 2 bases, J lost 4 bases, and 3 bases lay in between. The CDR3 sequence is CASSLNYEQYV. The CDR3 nucleotides read TGTGCCAGCAGTTTAAATTACGAGCAGTACGTC.

Only a few counts were recorded for this clonotype. This rearrangement joins TRBV6-5 to TRBJ1-1, with unresolved D. This CDR3 contains 13 residues. With 5 bases removed from V and 5 bases from J, the gap between germline ends came to 12 bases. From germline, CDR1 is MNHEY and CDR2 SVGAGI. In DNA, the CDR3 is TGTGCCAGCAGTGGCGGAGTTTGGACTGAAGCTTTCTTT. It translates to CASSGGVWTEAFF.

The chain links TRBV7-9 to TRBJ2-3, with 7 bases matching TRBD1. The CDR3 is 17 residues long. With 6 bases clipped from V and 0 bases from J, the junction kept 12 bases outside the gene matches. Germline V gene lookup returns CDR1 SEHNR and CDR2 FQNEAQ (reference sequence). CDR3 nucleotide sequence: TGTGCCAGCAGTAACCCCCAGGGGGTAGTGAGCACAGATACGCAGTATTTT. Translating it yields CASSNPQGVVSTDTQYF.

V and J are TRBV28 and TRBJ1-5, with TRBD1 identical over 7 bases. Per germline, CDR1 MDHEN and CDR2 SYDVKM. V gave up 5 bases and J gave up 3 bases; unmatched junction bases: 4. This CDR3 has 14 amino acids. The CDR3 nucleotides are TGTGCCAGCAGTCCAGACAGGGACAATCAGCCCCAGCATTTT. Its protein is CASSPDRDNQPQHF. The whole variable domain, filled in from reference TRBV28 and TRBJ1-5, reads DVKVTQSSRYLVKRTGEKVFLECVQDMDHENMFWYRQDPGLGLRLIYFSYDVKMKEKGDIPEGYSVSREKKERFSLILESASTNQTSMYLCASSPDRDNQPQHFGDGTRLSIL.

The J gene is TRBJ2-2, the V gene TRBV12-3 or TRBV12-4; unclear D gene. The V and J ends lost 3 bases and 1 base respectively, with 15 bases between them. This CDR3 is built from 17 residues. The CDR3 reads CASSLARLTMNTGELFF. CDR3 nucleotide sequence: TGTGCCAGCAGTTTGGCGCGGCTCACCATGAACACCGGGGAGCTGTTTTTT.

This clonotype showed up just a few times. The chain has TRBV7-6 and TRBJ1-6, with D tentatively TRBD1 (5 bases). The CDR3 has 16 residues. The V gene lost 1 base and the J gene lost 5 bases, with 12 bases spanning the gap. The V gene's germline CDR1 is SGHVS and CDR2 FNYEAQ. This chain's CDR3 is CASSLGGAGNNSPLHF. Here the CDR3 DNA reads TGTGCCAGCAGCTTAGGGGGCGCGGGAAATAATTCACCCCTCCACTTT.

The gene calls are TRBV7-9 and TRBJ2-3; D is ambiguous. V was cut by 1 base and J by 0 bases, with 11 bases left in between. From germline, CDR1 is SEHNR and CDR2 FQNEAQ (reference sequence). This CDR3 comprises 16 residues. For the CDR3, the DNA is TGTGCCAGCAGCTTAGATGGTTTCCCCAGCACAGATACGCAGTATTTT. It is translated as CASSLDGFPSTDTQYF.

This clonotype has only a few counts. The rearrangement uses TRBV28 and TRBJ1-1, with D unresolved. The CDR3 extends over 13 amino acids. Germline assignment: CDR1 MDHEN and CDR2 SYDVKM. The ends were cut back, 3 bases at V and 10 bases at J, with 15 bases in the middle. The CDR3 is CASSFDGIWGAFF. The CDR3, as DNA: TGTGCCAGCAGTTTTGACGGCATTTGGGGAGCTTTCTTT.

This sequence joins TRBV7-9 and TRBJ1-1; D is possibly TRBD1 (5 bases). The CDR3 covers 14 residues. Trimming shortened V by 4 bases and J by 4 bases, and 13 bases separated the two germline ends. Germline V gene lookup returns CDR1 SEHNR and CDR2 FQNEAQ (reference sequence). This chain's CDR3 is CASSYDGGGTEAFF. The DNA for the CDR3 is TGTGCCAGCAGCTATGACGGGGGAGGCACTGAAGCTTTCTTT.

J is TRBJ2-2 and V is TRBV9; D may be TRBD2 (6 bases). V shed 0 bases and J shed 5 bases, with 11 bases lying between them. Germline V gives CDR1 SGDLS, CDR2 YYNGEE. CDR3 size: 15 residues. Written as DNA, the CDR3 is TGTGCCAGCAGCGTAGAAGGTGGGAGGACCGGGGAGCTGTTTTTT. It specifies CASSVEGGRTGELFF.

At least ten counts were recorded for this clonotype. V and J are TRBV6-5 and TRBJ2-5; no definite D call. Trimming removed 0 bases at V and 5 bases at J, with 1 base between. The CDR3 runs 11 residues. Germline V lookup: CDR1 MNHEY, CDR2 SVGAGI. The CDR3 is CASSYSETQYF. DNA of the CDR3: TGTGCCAGCAGTTACTCGGAGACCCAGTACTTC.

The chain joins TRBV5-6 to TRBJ2-3; D gene ambiguous. The CDR3 is made up of 11 amino acids. The germline V and J ends were trimmed by 4 bases and 2 bases, with 2 bases remaining between them. The germline CDR1 and CDR2 sequences are SGHDT and YYEEEE. CDR3 protein: CASSDTDTQYF. The CDR3 bases are TGTGCCAGCAGCGACACAGATACGCAGTATTTT. Filled out from reference TRBV5-6 and TRBJ2-3, the complete variable domain reads DAGVTQSPTHLIKTRGQQVTLRCSPKSGHDTVSWYQQALGQGPQFIFQYYEEEERQRGNFPDRFSGHQFPNYSSELNVNALLLGDSALYLCASSDTDTQYFGPGTRLTVL.

The chain links TRBV7-2 to TRBJ1-2; weak D call: TRBD1 (5 bases). Trimming removed 1 base from V and 6 bases from J, with 15 bases in between. The CDR3 sequence is 15 residues long. Germline V CDR1 and CDR2: SGHTA, FQGNSA. The CDR3 DNA reads as TGTGCCAGCAGCTTAGTCCAGGGCTTTATCCATGGCTACACCTTC. Translation gives CASSLVQGFIHGYTF.

A few counts support this clonotype. The chain joins TRBV29-1 to TRBJ2-1; the match to TRBD1 covers 11 bases. V was pared by 1 base and J by 3 bases, with 5 bases of the junction left unmatched. This CDR3 region has 16 residues. CDR1 and CDR2 from the germline V gene are SQVTM and ANQGSEA. CDR3 region: CSVEGGQGDIYNEQFF. The CDR3 DNA is TGCAGCGTTGAAGGGGGACAGGGGGACATCTACAATGAGCAGTTCTTC.

J is TRBJ1-2 and V is TRBV5-1; D gene unclear. Germline V lookup: CDR1 SGHRS, CDR2 YFSETQ. There are 16 residues in the CDR3. The V end lost 1 base, the J end lost 2 bases, and 15 bases lay between the germline ends. DNA of the CDR3: TGCGCCAGCAGCTTGTCCGTTCGGGGAGGGAACTATGGCTACACCTTC. This gives the protein CASSLSVRGGNYGYTF.

This clonotype was found a few times. This chain joins TRBV4-1 and TRBJ1-3, with D hard to call. The CDR3 extends over 16 amino acids. Germline V gives CDR1 MGHRA, CDR2 YSYEKL. V lost 1 base and J lost 0, with 10 bases in between. CDR3 in amino acids: CASSQAPASSGNTIYF. The CDR3 nucleotides are TGCGCCAGCAGCCAAGCCCCGGCCTCCTCTGGAAACACCATATATTTT.